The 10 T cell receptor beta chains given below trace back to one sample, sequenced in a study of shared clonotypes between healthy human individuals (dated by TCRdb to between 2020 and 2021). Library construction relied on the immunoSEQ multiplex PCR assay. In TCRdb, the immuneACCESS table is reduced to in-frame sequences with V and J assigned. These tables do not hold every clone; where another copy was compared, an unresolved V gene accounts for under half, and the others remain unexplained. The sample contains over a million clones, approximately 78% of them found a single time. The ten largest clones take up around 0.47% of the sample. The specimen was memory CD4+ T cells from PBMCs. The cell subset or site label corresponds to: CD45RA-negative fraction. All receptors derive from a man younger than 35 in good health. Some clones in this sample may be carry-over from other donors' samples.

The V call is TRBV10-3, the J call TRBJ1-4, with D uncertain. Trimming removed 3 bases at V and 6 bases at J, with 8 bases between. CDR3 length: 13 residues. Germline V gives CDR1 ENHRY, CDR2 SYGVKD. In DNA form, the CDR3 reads TGTGCCATCAGTGATGGGTGGGATGAAAAACTGTTTTTT. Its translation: CAISDGWDEKLFF.

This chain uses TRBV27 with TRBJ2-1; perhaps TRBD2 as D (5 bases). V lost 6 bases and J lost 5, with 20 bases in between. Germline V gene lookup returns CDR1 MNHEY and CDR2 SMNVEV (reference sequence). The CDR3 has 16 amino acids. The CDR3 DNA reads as TGTGCCAGCAGGGACGGAAGTACCGCCGGGAACAATGAGCAGTTCTTC. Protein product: CASRDGSTAGNNEQFF.

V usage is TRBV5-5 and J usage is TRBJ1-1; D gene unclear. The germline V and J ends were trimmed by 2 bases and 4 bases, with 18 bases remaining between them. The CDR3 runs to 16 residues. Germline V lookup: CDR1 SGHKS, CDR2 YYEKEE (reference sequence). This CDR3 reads CASSFFGGELATEAFF. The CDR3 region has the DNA TGTGCCAGCAGCTTCTTCGGAGGCGAATTGGCCACTGAAGCTTTCTTT.

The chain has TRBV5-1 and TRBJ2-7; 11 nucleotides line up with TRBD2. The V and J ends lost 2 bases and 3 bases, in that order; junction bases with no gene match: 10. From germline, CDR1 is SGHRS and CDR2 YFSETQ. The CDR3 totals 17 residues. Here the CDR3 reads CASSFSLAGGSHYEQYF. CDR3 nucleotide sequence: TGCGCCAGCAGCTTTTCCCTAGCGGGAGGCTCCCACTACGAGCAGTACTTC. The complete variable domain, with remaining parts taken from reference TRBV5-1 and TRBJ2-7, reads KAGVTQTPRYLIKTRGQQVTLSCSPISGHRSVSWYQQTPGQGLQFLFEYFSETQRNKGNFPGRFSGRQFSNSRSEMNVSTLELGDSALYLCASSFSLAGGSHYEQYFGPGTRLTVT.

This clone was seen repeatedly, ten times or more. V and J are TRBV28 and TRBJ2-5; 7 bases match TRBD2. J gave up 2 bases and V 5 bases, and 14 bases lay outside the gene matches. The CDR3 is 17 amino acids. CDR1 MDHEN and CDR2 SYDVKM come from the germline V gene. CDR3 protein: CASSAPAWRGIQETQYF. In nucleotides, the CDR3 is TGTGCCAGCAGTGCCCCCGCCTGGCGGGGGATACAAGAGACCCAGTACTTC.

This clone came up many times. The CDR3 is CASSPEQGPRTDTQYF. CDR3 DNA: TGCGCCAGCAGCCCAGAACAGGGGCCCCGCACAGATACGCAGTATTTT. The chain links TRBV5-1 to TRBJ2-3, with 7 bases matching TRBD1. This CDR3 comprises 16 residues. CDR1 and CDR2 (germline): SGHRS, YFSETQ. V gave up 4 bases and J gave up 1 base; unmatched junction bases: 9.

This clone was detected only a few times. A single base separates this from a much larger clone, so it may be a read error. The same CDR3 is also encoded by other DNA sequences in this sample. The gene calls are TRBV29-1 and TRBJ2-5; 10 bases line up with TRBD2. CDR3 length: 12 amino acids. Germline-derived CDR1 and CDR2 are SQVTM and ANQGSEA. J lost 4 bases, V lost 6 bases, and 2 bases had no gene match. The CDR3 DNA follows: TGCAGCGTACTAGCGGGACCAGAGACCCAGTACTTC. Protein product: CSVLAGPETQYF.

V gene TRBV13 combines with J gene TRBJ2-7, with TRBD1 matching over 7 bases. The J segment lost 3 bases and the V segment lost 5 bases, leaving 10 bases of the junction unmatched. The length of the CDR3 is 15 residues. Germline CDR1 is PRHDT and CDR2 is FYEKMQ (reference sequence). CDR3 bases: TGTGCCAGCAGCCCGCGACAGGGAACCTTCTACGAGCAGTACTTC. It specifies CASSPRQGTFYEQYF.

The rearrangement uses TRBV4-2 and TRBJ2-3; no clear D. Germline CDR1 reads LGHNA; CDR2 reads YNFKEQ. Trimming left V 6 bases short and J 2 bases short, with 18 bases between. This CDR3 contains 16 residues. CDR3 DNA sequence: TGTGCCAGCAGACGTACCGGGCCGGCGGTCACAGATACGCAGTATTTT. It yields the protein CASRRTGPAVTDTQYF.

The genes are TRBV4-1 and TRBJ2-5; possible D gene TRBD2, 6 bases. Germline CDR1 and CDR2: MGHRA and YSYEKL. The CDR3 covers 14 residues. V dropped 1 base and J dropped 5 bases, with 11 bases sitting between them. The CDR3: CASSQGRAGETQYF. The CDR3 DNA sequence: TGCGCCAGCAGCCAAGGGAGGGCCGGGGAGACCCAGTACTTC.